The 32 T cell receptor beta chains listed next were all sequenced from one sample in a study of T cells after yellow fever vaccination. TCRdb re-analysed the 5' RACE reads in MiXCR, keeping a single row per CDR3 protein. The sample carries some 200,000 distinct CDR3 sequences, about 3% recorded once. The starting material was CD4+ T cells sorted from PBMCs, obtained 10 days after the yellow fever booster vaccination. Every receptor here comes from a young man who received the YFV17D yellow fever vaccine.

The sample holds a few counts of this clonotype. The V gene is TRBV12-3 or TRBV12-4, the J gene TRBJ2-3, with D perhaps matching TRBD1 or TRBD2 (5 bases each). Trimming took 1 base from V and 4 from J, leaving 12 bases between them. The CDR3 contains 15 residues. CDR3 sequence: CASSLDRRSADTQYF. CDR3 DNA: TGTGCCAGCAGTTTAGACAGGAGGTCCGCAGATACGCAGTATTTT.

This clonotype was found many times. The chain combines TRBV12-3 or TRBV12-4 with TRBJ2-5; D may be TRBD2 (5 bases). The CDR3 runs to 15 residues. V was cut by 2 bases and J by 7 bases, with 17 bases left in between. The chain's CDR3 is CASSLIISDLGTQYF. The CDR3 bases are TGTGCCAGCAGTTTAATTATATCGGACTTGGGGACCCAGTACTTC.

The chain recombines TRBV5-1 with TRBJ2-5; D possibly uses TRBD1 or TRBD2 (6 bases each). V lost 4 bases, J lost 5 bases, and 12 bases lay in between. There are 13 residues in the CDR3. The germline gives CDR1 SGHRS, CDR2 YFSETQ. The CDR3 protein is CASSNRAGETQYF. The CDR3 nucleotides read TGCGCCAGCAGCAACAGGGCGGGGGAGACCCAGTACTTC.

The chain couples TRBV5-1 to TRBJ1-1; 7 nucleotides match TRBD1. CDR1 is SGHRS and CDR2 is YFSETQ in the germline V gene. V shed 3 bases, J shed 1 base, and the junction held 6 bases outside the gene matches. The CDR3 runs to 15 residues. The CDR3 sequence is CASSSLGTANTEAFF. The CDR3 coding sequence is TGCGCCAGCAGCTCATTAGGGACAGCGAACACTGAAGCTTTCTTT.

This clonotype was observed at least ten times. The gene calls are TRBV20-1 and TRBJ1-1; weak D call: TRBD1 (5 bases). Germline CDR1 and CDR2: DFQATT and SNEGSKA (reference sequence). V lost 3 bases to trimming and J lost 1 base, with 9 bases between them. The length of the CDR3 is 13 residues. DNA of the CDR3: TGCAGTGCTAGTGGCAGGGCGAACACTGAAGCTTTCTTT. Protein sequence: CSASGRANTEAFF.

This clonotype was picked up many times. J is TRBJ1-1 and V is TRBV12-3 or TRBV12-4; D remains ambiguous. There are 15 residues in the CDR3. V was pared by 6 bases and J by 2 bases, with 16 bases between. CDR3 DNA sequence: TGTGCCAGCAGCCTGTCCGGGAGGGCAAACACTGAAGCTTTCTTT. It is translated as CASSLSGRANTEAFF.

This clonotype was detected many times. J is TRBJ1-1 and V is TRBV2; 8 positions agree with TRBD1. Trimming removed 8 bases from V and 1 base from J; junction bases left unmatched: 3. Germline V gene sequence: CDR1 SNHLY, CDR2 FYNNEI. This CDR3 is 13 amino acids long. The CDR3: CASGQGENTEAFF. In DNA form, the CDR3 reads TGTGCCAGCGGACAGGGTGAGAACACTGAAGCTTTCTTT.

The chain employs TRBV12-3 or TRBV12-4 and TRBJ2-1; the match to TRBD2 covers 8 bases. The CDR3 is made up of 13 amino acids. V shed 5 bases and J 3 bases; nucleotides not matched to a gene: 0. CDR3 protein: CASSRGGYNEQFF. Here the CDR3 DNA reads TGTGCCAGCAGTCGGGGGGGCTACAATGAGCAGTTCTTC.

This clonotype appeared many times. The rearrangement uses TRBV6-2 or TRBV6-3 and TRBJ1-2; D remains ambiguous. Between the trimmed V and J ends, which lost 5 bases and 2 bases, there was a span of 9 bases. The CDR3 runs 13 residues. Germline V gene lookup returns CDR1 MNHEY and CDR2 SVGEGT. Written as DNA, the CDR3 is TGTGCCAGCAGTCGGGATTACAACTATGGCTACACCTTC. As protein: CASSRDYNYGYTF.

There are many counts of this clonotype. V and J are TRBV20-1 and TRBJ1-1, with D uncertain. Trimming pared 0 bases from V and 1 base from J, leaving 6 bases between. The CDR3 extends over 13 amino acids. CDR1 and CDR2 (germline): DFQATT, SNEGSKA (reference sequence). CDR3 nucleotides: TGCAGTGCTAGAGATCGTGGGAACACTGAAGCTTTCTTT. It is translated as CSARDRGNTEAFF.

The chain's CDR3 is CATSDSQDSKETQYF. CDR3 DNA sequence: TGTGCCACCAGTGATTCCCAGGACAGTAAAGAGACCCAGTACTTC. The chain combines TRBV24-1 with TRBJ2-5; D may be TRBD1 (6 bases). V lost 2 bases, J lost 3 bases, and 12 bases lay in between. The CDR3 has 15 amino acids. Germline CDR1 is KGHDR and CDR2 is SFDVKD.

DNA of the CDR3: TGTGCCAGCAGTTTAGGTTTGAGCTCCTACGAGCAGTACGTC. This codes for CASSLGLSSYEQYV. The rearrangement uses TRBV12-3 or TRBV12-4 and TRBJ2-7; D unclear. V shed 1 base and J shed 0 bases, with 7 bases lying between them. This CDR3 contains 14 residues.

This clonotype was seen many times. This CDR3 reads CASSLALSSSYNEQFF. CDR3 DNA: TGTGCCAGCAGCTTGGCCCTGTCGAGCTCCTACAATGAGCAGTTCTTC. The gene calls are TRBV5-5 and TRBJ2-1, with no clear D. V shed 0 bases and J shed 0 bases, with 10 bases lying between them. CDR1 and CDR2 (germline): SGHKS, YYEKEE (reference sequence). The CDR3 covers 16 residues.

This chain uses TRBV2 with TRBJ1-2, with TRBD1 matching over 9 bases. CDR3 length: 12 residues. Germline CDR1 and CDR2: SNHLY and FYNNEI. Unmatched junction bases numbered 2, after V lost 6 bases and J lost 6 bases. CDR3 sequence reads: CASRGQGHGYTF. The CDR3 DNA reads TGTGCCAGCAGGGGACAGGGCCATGGCTACACCTTC. The complete variable domain, with remaining parts taken from reference TRBV2 and TRBJ1-2, reads EPEVTQTPSHQVTQMGQEVILRCVPISNHLYFYWYRQILGQKVEFLVSFYNNEISEKSEIFDDQFSVERPDGSNFTLKIRSTKLEDSAMYFCASRGQGHGYTFGSGTRLTVV.

This clonotype was found many times. The V call is TRBV20-1, the J call TRBJ1-3, with D uncertain. The V end was cut by 0 bases, the J end by 0 bases, with 12 bases between. The CDR3 loop spans 16 amino acids. Germline CDR1 DFQATT, CDR2 SNEGSKA (reference sequence). The CDR3 sequence is CSARDLRRNSGNTIYF. Here the CDR3 DNA reads TGCAGTGCTAGAGATCTGCGACGGAACTCTGGAAACACCATATATTTT.

The chain links TRBV5-1 to TRBJ2-5; 8 positions agree with TRBD2. The CDR3 totals 15 residues. Germline assignment: CDR1 SGHRS and CDR2 YFSETQ. V was pared by 4 bases and J by 1 base, with 6 bases of the junction left unmatched. In DNA, the CDR3 is TGCGCCAGCAGCCTAAATAGCGGGGCCCAAGAGACCCAGTACTTC. This encodes CASSLNSGAQETQYF.

This clonotype was recorded many times. V is TRBV5-1 and J is TRBJ2-7; 10 bases fit TRBD1. The trim removed 0 bases at V and 5 bases at J, leaving 8 bases unmatched. There are 16 residues in the CDR3. Looked up from germline, CDR1 is SGHRS and CDR2 is YFSETQ. CDR3 sequence: CASSLAPGQGSHEQYF. The CDR3 DNA is TGCGCCAGCAGCTTGGCCCCGGGACAGGGGAGCCACGAGCAGTACTTC.

This clonotype was seen at least ten times. This rearrangement joins TRBV20-1 to TRBJ1-2, with D maybe TRBD1 (5 bases). The CDR3 is 13 amino acids. In germline, CDR1 is DFQATT, CDR2 SNEGSKA (reference sequence). The CDR3 loop is CSTGGSSNYGYTF. CDR3 bases: TGCAGCACGGGGGGGAGCTCTAACTATGGCTACACCTTC.

This clonotype occurred many times. The J gene is TRBJ2-7, the V gene TRBV9; D unresolved. Trimming took off 0 bases at V and 4 bases at J, with 17 bases between the two ends. Germline V gene sequence: CDR1 SGDLS, CDR2 YYNGEE. The CDR3 spans 16 residues. CDR3 loop: CASSVVRSNQGYEQYV. In DNA form, the CDR3 reads TGTGCCAGCAGCGTAGTAAGGTCCAACCAAGGGTACGAGCAGTACGTC.

At least ten counts were recorded for this clonotype. The chain has TRBV7-9 and TRBJ2-3; 8 bases are shared with TRBD1. The CDR3 loop spans 15 amino acids. Germline assignment: CDR1 SEHNR and CDR2 FQNEAQ (reference sequence). The V gene end was trimmed by 5 bases and the J gene end by 4 bases; junction bases not matched to a gene: 8. The CDR3 region is CASSPRTGSPDTQYF. CDR3 in DNA: TGTGCCAGCAGCCCCCGGACAGGGTCCCCAGATACGCAGTATTTT.

This clonotype was picked up many times. The J gene is TRBJ1-2, the V gene TRBV27, with D possibly matching TRBD1 (5 bases). CDR1 and CDR2 from the germline V gene are MNHEY and SMNVEV (reference sequence). The V and J ends lost 7 bases and 2 bases respectively, with 14 bases between them. The CDR3 is made up of 14 amino acids. CDR3 bases: TGTGCCAGCACCCCTCTTTGGGGGAACTATGGCTACACCTTC. This gives the protein CASTPLWGNYGYTF.

Many counts were recorded for this clonotype. J is TRBJ2-7 and V is TRBV10-3; D remains ambiguous. V was shortened by 5 bases and J by 3 bases, with 11 bases between the two germline ends. There are 13 residues in the CDR3. From germline, CDR1 is ENHRY and CDR2 SYGVKD. This CDR3 reads CAISPRSDYEQYF. Here the CDR3 DNA reads TGTGCCATCAGTCCGAGGTCGGACTACGAGCAGTACTTC.

This clonotype occurred many times. The chain couples TRBV5-1 to TRBJ2-1; D might be TRBD2 (7 bases). This CDR3 region has 15 residues. V was cut by 3 bases and J by 7 bases, with 17 bases left in between. Germline CDR1 reads SGHRS; CDR2 reads YFSETQ. This chain's CDR3 is CASSWGSGGMNEQFF. The CDR3 bases are TGCGCCAGCAGCTGGGGGTCGGGGGGCATGAATGAGCAGTTCTTC. Together with reference TRBV5-1 and TRBJ2-1, the CDR3 gives the full variable domain: KAGVTQTPRYLIKTRGQQVTLSCSPISGHRSVSWYQQTPGQGLQFLFEYFSETQRNKGNFPGRFSGRQFSNSRSEMNVSTLELGDSALYLCASSWGSGGMNEQFFGPGTRLTVL.

This clonotype was found many times. The rearrangement uses TRBV20-1 and TRBJ2-3; D is undetermined. The V gene lost 4 bases and the J gene lost 6 bases, with 14 bases spanning the gap. Per the germline V gene, CDR1 is DFQATT and CDR2 is SNEGSKA (reference sequence). This CDR3 region has 13 residues. The chain's CDR3 is CSATPIGIDTQYF. The CDR3 DNA sequence: TGCAGTGCTACTCCGATTGGAATTGATACGCAGTATTTT.

This clonotype was counted ten times or more. The CDR3 reads CASRNVDGELFF. The CDR3 DNA reads TGTGCCAGCCGTAATGTAGACGGGGAGCTGTTTTTT. The rearrangement joins TRBV7-9 to TRBJ2-2, with unresolved D. Trimming removed 8 bases from V and 7 bases from J, with 11 bases in between. Germline V gene lookup returns CDR1 SEHNR and CDR2 FQNEAQ (reference sequence). The CDR3 sequence is 12 residues long.

This clonotype showed up many times. This sequence joins TRBV6-2 or TRBV6-3 and TRBJ2-3, with D perhaps TRBD1 (6 bases). This CDR3 contains 13 residues. Germline V CDR1 and CDR2: MNHEY, SVGEGT. Trimming pared 7 bases from V and 12 bases from J, leaving 20 bases between. CDR3 coding DNA: TGTGCCAGCAACCCCACCGGGACACTGGCCCAGTATTTT. This encodes CASNPTGTLAQYF.

This rearrangement joins TRBV24-1 to TRBJ2-1; TRBD2 agrees at 12 bases. The CDR3 runs 18 residues. Germline V gene sequence: CDR1 KGHDR, CDR2 SFDVKD. V gave up 5 bases and J gave up 8 bases; unmatched junction bases: 15. CDR3 nucleotides: TGTGCCACCAGTGGTCCCCCGTCTAGCGGGGGGGCCTCCTATGAGCAGTTCTTC. As protein: CATSGPPSSGGASYEQFF.

This clonotype appeared once. This chain connects TRBV18 to TRBJ2-1, with 11 bases matching TRBD2. V dropped 4 bases and J dropped 5; count of bases not matched to a gene: 7. Germline-derived CDR1 and CDR2 are KGHSH and LQKENI. The length of the CDR3 is 16 residues. CDR3 sequence (DNA): TGTGCCAGCTCACGCCGTTTAGCGGGGGGGGACAATGAGCAGTTCTTC. Amino acids: CASSRRLAGGDNEQFF.

This clonotype has ten or more counts. The V call is TRBV12-3 or TRBV12-4, the J call TRBJ2-5, with 10 bases lining up with TRBD1. V shed 7 bases and J 7 bases; nucleotides not matched to a gene: 9. The CDR3 spans 14 residues. CDR3 coding DNA: TGTGCCAGCACCCCGGGACAGGGGTTGGGGACCCAGTACTTC. As protein: CASTPGQGLGTQYF.

This clonotype was seen many times. This chain uses TRBV5-1 with TRBJ1-2; D perhaps matches TRBD1 (6 bases). Germline assignment: CDR1 SGHRS and CDR2 YFSETQ. The V gene lost 0 bases and the J gene lost 4 bases, with 13 bases spanning the gap. This CDR3 has 15 residues. The CDR3 is CASSLAGGQIYGYTF. The CDR3 DNA follows: TGCGCCAGCAGCTTGGCCGGAGGACAGATCTATGGCTACACCTTC.

The rearrangement joins TRBV6-1 to TRBJ2-7; 8 bases are shared with TRBD2. The CDR3 contains 16 residues. The germline gives CDR1 MNHNS, CDR2 SASEGT. The V gene end was trimmed by 6 bases and the J gene end by 4 bases; junction bases not matched to a gene: 14. The CDR3 reads CASSVQAGGAPYEQYV. The CDR3 region has the DNA TGTGCCAGCAGCGTGCAGGCGGGGGGCGCCCCATACGAGCAGTACGTC.

This clonotype occurred many times. The chain joins TRBV5-1 to TRBJ2-2; D gene uncertain. The V end was cut by 4 bases, the J end by 6 bases, with 13 bases between. Germline V CDR1 and CDR2: SGHRS, YFSETQ. The length of the CDR3 is 14 residues. The DNA for the CDR3 is TGCGCCAGCAGCCTATCGCCCGTCCCCGGGGAGCTGTTTTTT. It is translated as CASSLSPVPGELFF.